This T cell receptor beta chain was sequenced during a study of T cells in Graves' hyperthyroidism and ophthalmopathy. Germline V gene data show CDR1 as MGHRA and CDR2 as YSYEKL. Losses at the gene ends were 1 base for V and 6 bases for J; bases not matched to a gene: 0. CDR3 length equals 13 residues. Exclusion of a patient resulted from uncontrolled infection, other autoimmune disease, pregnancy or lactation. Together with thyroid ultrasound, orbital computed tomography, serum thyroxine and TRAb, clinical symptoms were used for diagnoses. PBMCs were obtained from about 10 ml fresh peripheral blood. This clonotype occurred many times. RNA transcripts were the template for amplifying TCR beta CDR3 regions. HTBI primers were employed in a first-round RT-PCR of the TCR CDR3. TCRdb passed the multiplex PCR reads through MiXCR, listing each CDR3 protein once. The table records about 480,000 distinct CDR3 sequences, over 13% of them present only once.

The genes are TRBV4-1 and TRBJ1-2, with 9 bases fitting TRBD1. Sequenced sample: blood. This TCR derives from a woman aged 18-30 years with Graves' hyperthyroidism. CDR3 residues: CASSQGTGDGYTF. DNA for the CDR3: TGCGCCAGCAGCCAAGGGACAGGGGATGGCTACACCTTC.